This T cell receptor beta chain was found in a study of CD8 T cells in ankylosing spondylitis. TCRdb called the 5' RACE reads again in MiXCR, with one record for every CDR3 protein. The table records 300,000 to 400,000 distinct CDR3 sequences, 11% of them present only once. Deletions cut 4 bases from V and 2 bases from J, with 14 bases between. This CDR3 region has 15 residues. In germline, CDR1 is SGHTA, CDR2 FQGNSA. The table lists this clonotype with many counts. Its matching antigen is unknown. Study findings and constraints: One TCR beta motif, made up of roughly eight highly homologous variants, appeared characteristic of ankylosing spondylitis blood. Clones that were linked to disease were CD8+ and were relatively rare in peripheral blood.

This sequence joins TRBV7-2 and TRBJ2-5, with D perhaps TRBD2 (5 bases). Sequencing was performed on blood, either unsorted or a sorted T cell fraction (not recorded which). The source of this sequence is a female donor with ankylosing spondylitis or in good health (not recorded which). CDR3 coding DNA: TGTGCCAGCAGCTCGCATACGGGGATTCAAGAGACCCAGTACTTC. It encodes CASSSHTGIQETQYF.